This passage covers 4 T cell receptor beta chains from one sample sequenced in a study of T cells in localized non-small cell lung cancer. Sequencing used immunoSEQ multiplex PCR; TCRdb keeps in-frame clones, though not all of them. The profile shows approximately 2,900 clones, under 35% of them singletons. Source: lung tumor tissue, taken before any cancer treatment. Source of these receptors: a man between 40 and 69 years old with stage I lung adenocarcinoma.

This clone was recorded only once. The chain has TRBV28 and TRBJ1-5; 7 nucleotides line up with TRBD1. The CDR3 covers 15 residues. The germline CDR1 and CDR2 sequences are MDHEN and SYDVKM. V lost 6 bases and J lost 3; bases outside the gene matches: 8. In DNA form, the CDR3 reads TGTGCCAGCAGAATCCCCGGGACAGACAATCAGCCCCAGCATTTT. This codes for CASRIPGTDNQPQHF. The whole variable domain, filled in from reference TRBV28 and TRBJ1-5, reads DVKVTQSSRYLVKRTGEKVFLECVQDMDHENMFWYRQDPGLGLRLIYFSYDVKMKEKGDIPEGYSVSREKKERFSLILESASTNQTSMYLCASRIPGTDNQPQHFGDGTRLSIL.

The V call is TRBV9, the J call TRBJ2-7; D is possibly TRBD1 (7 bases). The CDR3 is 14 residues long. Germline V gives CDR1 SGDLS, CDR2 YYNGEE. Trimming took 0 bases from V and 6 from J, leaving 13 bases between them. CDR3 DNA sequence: TGTGCCAGCAGCGTAGGGAGGGGGCGCAGCGAGCAGTACTTC. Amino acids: CASSVGRGRSEQYF.

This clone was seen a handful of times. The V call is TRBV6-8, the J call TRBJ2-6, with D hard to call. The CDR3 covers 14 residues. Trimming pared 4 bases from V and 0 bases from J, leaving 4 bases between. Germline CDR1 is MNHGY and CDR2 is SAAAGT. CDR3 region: CASSLDSGANVLTF. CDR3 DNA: TGTGCCAGCAGTTTGGACTCTGGGGCCAACGTCCTGACTTTC.

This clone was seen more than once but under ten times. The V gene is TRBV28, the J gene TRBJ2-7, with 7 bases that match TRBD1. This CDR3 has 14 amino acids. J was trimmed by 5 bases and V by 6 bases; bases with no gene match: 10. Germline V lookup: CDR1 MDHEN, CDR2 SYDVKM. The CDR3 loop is CASSSTGVGNEQYF. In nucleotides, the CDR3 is TGTGCCAGCAGCTCAACAGGGGTAGGTAACGAGCAGTACTTC.